This entry features one T cell receptor beta chain sequence. TCRdb re-analysed the reads in MiXCR, keeping a single row per CDR3 protein. The sample holds just over 300,000 distinct CDR3 sequences, under 20% seen once. The data originate from a study of T cell repertoires in cytomegalovirus infection. Per germline, CDR1 SEHNR and CDR2 FQNEAQ (reference sequence). V was shortened by 1 base and J by 3 bases, with 16 bases between the two germline ends. CDR3 size: 16 residues. This chain links TRBV7-9 with TRBJ2-7; D is perhaps TRBD1 or TRBD2 (6 bases each). Sequencing was carried out using PBMCs. This receptor was obtained from a human donor in good health (CMV status not recorded). Some clones in this sample may be carry-over from other donors' samples. The CDR3 region is CASSLVVSGAGYEQYF. The CDR3 DNA follows: TGTGCCAGCAGCTTAGTAGTGTCGGGGGCGGGCTACGAGCAGTACTTC.